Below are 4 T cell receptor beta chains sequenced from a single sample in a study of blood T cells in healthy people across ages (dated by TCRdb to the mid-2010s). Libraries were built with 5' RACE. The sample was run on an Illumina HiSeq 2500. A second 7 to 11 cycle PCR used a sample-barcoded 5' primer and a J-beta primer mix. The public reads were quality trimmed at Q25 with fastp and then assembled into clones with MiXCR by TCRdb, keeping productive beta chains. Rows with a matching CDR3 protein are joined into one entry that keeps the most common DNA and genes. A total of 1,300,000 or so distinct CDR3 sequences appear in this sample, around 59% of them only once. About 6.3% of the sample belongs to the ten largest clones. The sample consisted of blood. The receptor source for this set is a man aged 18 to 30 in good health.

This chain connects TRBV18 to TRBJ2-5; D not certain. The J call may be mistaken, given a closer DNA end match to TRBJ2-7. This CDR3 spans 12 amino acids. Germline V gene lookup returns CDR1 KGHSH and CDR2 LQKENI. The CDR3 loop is CASSKGQIEQYF. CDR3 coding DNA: TGTGCCAGCTCAAAAGGCCAGATCGAGCAGTACTTC.

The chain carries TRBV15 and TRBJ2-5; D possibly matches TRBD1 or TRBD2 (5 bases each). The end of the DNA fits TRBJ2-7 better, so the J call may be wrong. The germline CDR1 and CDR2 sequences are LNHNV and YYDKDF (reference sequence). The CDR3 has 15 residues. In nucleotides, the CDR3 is TGTGCCACCAGCATAACTCGGGACGCCAACTACGAGCAGTACTTC. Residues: CATSITRDANYEQYF.

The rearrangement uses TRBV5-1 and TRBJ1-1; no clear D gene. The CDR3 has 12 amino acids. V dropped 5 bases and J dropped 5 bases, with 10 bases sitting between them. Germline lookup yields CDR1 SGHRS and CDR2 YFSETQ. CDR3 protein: CASSLGMTEAFF. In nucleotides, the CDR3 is TGCGCCAGCAGTTTAGGGATGACTGAAGCTTTCTTT.

The CDR3 region has the DNA TGCAGTGCTGGCCCCTACAGGGGCAGCGGCACAGATACGCAGTATTTT. Translating it yields CSAGPYRGSGTDTQYF. V is TRBV20-1 and J is TRBJ2-3, with 7 positions matching TRBD1. The CDR3 covers 16 residues. CDR1 and CDR2 from the germline V gene are DFQATT and SNEGSKA (reference sequence). The V gene end was trimmed by 5 bases and the J gene end by 1 base; junction bases not matched to a gene: 12.